A selection of T cell receptor beta chains follows, all from one sample in a study of T cells after yellow fever vaccination. TCRdb re-called the 5' RACE reads through MiXCR, storing one row per CDR3 protein. The sample has 450,000 to 550,000 distinct CDR3 sequences; less than 25% are singletons. The specimen comprised PBMCs, sampled approximately 22 days after the first yellow fever vaccination. These receptors were obtained from a man younger than 35 who received the YFV17D yellow fever vaccine. Each CDR3 is given with its conserved first and last residue.

J gene | V gene | CDR3 protein
TRBJ1-6 | TRBV7-3 | CASSSVGQGTSPLHF
TRBJ2-3 | TRBV5-1 | CASSLRTSGVSTDTQYF
TRBJ1-2 | TRBV5-4 | CASSSDANYGYTF
TRBJ2-5 | TRBV7-2 | CASSLAAIQETQYF
TRBJ1-2 | TRBV29-1 | CSVGIGYTF
TRBJ2-3 | TRBV5-1 | CASSLPGLASTDTQYF
TRBJ2-3 | TRBV4-2 | CASSPLGTRGPNTQYF
TRBJ2-3 | TRBV7-2 | CASSRTRTDTQYF
TRBJ2-2 | TRBV7-2 | CASSSDRNAGELFF
TRBJ1-2 | TRBV2 | CASSEPRDSLSNYGYTF
TRBJ2-7 | TRBV18 | CASSPSMRRYYEQYF
TRBJ2-3 | TRBV12-3/TRBV12-4 | CASTPPGNTQYF
TRBJ2-1 | TRBV29-1 | CSVETNPQHEQFF
TRBJ1-2 | TRBV20-1 | CSARDLVRAGYTF
TRBJ2-1 | TRBV4-3 | CASSQDVSFDEQFF
TRBJ2-5 | TRBV12-3/TRBV12-4 | CASSLMNGETQYF
TRBJ2-2 | TRBV12-3/TRBV12-4 | CASSPRTSGGTNTGELFF
TRBJ1-3 | TRBV18 | CASSPITSGTEGNTIYF
TRBJ1-5 | TRBV15 | CATSRDKGWDQPQHF
TRBJ2-3 | TRBV29-1 | CSESRAGDTQYF
TRBJ2-5 | TRBV20-1 | CSARDPRRETQYF
TRBJ2-2 | TRBV5-5 | CASSPSGGGRTGELFF
TRBJ2-1 | TRBV29-1 | CSVEPRGGSGEQFF
TRBJ2-3 | TRBV5-1 | CASSSGQTSTDTQYF
TRBJ1-1 | TRBV15 | CATSRDGHGRGDTEAFF
TRBJ1-2 | TRBV12-3/TRBV12-4 | CASSPTGPYYGYTF
TRBJ1-3 | TRBV3-1 | CASTQGPGSTIYF
TRBJ1-1 | TRBV12-5 | CASGLDWAGEAFF
TRBJ2-1 | TRBV4-1 | CASSQASLSSYNEQFF
TRBJ2-3 | TRBV9 | CASSVTGTHTDTQYF
TRBJ2-1 | TRBV6-2/TRBV6-3 | CASSSGTNYNEQFF
TRBJ1-6 | TRBV6-5 | CASSYRAGKNSPLHF
TRBJ2-7 | TRBV4-3 | CASSQEIHYEQYF
TRBJ2-1 | TRBV14 | CASSQPGPLYNEQFF
TRBJ1-1 | TRBV5-1 | CASSTEIMNTEAFF
TRBJ1-5 | TRBV12-3/TRBV12-4 | CASSLMGGVQPQHF
TRBJ2-2 | TRBV24-1 | CATSGRGGELFF
TRBJ2-1 | TRBV25-1 | CASSEWGGAGGSDEQFF
TRBJ1-2 | TRBV7-9 | CASSPDRGLYGYTF
TRBJ1-2 | TRBV4-3 | CASSQEARSNYGYTF
TRBJ2-2 | TRBV5-8 | CASNPGQGSAGELFF